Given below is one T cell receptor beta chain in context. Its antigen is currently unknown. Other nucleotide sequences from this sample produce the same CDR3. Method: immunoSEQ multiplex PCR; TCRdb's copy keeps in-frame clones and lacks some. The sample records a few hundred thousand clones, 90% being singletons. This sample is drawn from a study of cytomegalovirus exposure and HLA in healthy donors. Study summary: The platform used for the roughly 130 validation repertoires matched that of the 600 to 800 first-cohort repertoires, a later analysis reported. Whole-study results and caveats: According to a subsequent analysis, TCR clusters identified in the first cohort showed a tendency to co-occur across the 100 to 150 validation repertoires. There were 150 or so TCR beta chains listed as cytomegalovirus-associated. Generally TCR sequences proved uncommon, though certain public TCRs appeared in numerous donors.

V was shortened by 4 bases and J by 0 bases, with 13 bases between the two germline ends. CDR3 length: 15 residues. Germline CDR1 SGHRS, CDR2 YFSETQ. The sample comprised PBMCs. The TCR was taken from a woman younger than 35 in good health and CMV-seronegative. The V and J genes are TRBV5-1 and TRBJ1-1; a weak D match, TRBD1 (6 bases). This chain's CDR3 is CASSPRTGLNTEAFF. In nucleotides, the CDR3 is TGCGCCAGCAGCCCCCGAACAGGGTTGAACACTGAAGCTTTCTTT.